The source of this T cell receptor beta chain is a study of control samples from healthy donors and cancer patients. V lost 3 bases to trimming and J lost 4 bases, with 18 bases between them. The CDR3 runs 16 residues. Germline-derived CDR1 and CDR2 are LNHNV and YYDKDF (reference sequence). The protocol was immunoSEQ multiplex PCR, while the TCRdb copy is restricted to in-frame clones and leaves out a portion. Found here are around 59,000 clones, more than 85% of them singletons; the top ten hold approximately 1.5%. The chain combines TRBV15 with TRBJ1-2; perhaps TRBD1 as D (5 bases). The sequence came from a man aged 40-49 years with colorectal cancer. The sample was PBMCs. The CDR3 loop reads CATSRSPPGQSYGYTF. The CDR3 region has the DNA TGTGCCACCAGCAGGTCTCCCCCCGGACAAAGCTATGGCTACACCTTC.